This T cell receptor (beta chain) was captured by sequencing in a study of molecular identifiers for immune sequencing clone quantification (dated by TCRdb to 2016 to 2019). General notes on the study: For a replicate experiment, RNA from around 20,000 or 99,000 naive CD8 T cells was divided into five aliquots, of which four were sequenced. CD8 T cells were used in a methods study to benchmark molecular-identifier clustering-based TCR repertoire sequencing (MIDCIRS) and TCR RNA copy counting. Broad study findings and their caveats: Highly expanded clone sizes could be underestimated because identical TCR molecules may share a barcode. In CMV-specific effector cells, clones with more than 20 RNA copies accounted for over 97% of molecules, whereas in naive cells such clones accounted for under 1%. The naive libraries included spiked-in Jurkat TCR RNA (roughly 9 copies' worth), and this RNA is not part of the donor repertoire. Spiked-in Jurkat TCR RNA equal to a single cell's worth was reported to be detectable even within 1,100,000 naive CD8 T cells. Modeling indicated around 2.7 TCR RNA copies recovered per cell, compared with 9.5 to 10 by digital PCR, which implies a capture efficiency of 25% to 35%. Without barcode sub-clustering, chimeric consensus sequences inflated TCR diversity; chimeras reached as high as 47%.

CDR1 SQVTM and CDR2 ANQGSEA were looked up in the germline V gene. Clipping removes 3 bases from V and 9 bases from J, with 5 as the unmatched junction base count. Spanning cysteine to phenylalanine, the CDR3 consists of 13 amino acids. CDR3 DNA only is kept here, 39 bases in frame from base 1. Library preparation used PCR. The sequencing machine was an Illumina HiSeq 4000. Bulk TCR libraries were prepared as previously described, using TCR primers listed in Table S5. Total RNA was purified with the Qiagen AllPrep DNA/RNA kit. Before analysis, reads from multiple sequencing runs of one library were combined. As for the original processing: Only reads with exact TCR constant sequence were kept, trimmed to 150 nt, and grouped by their 12-nt molecular barcodes. Reads in each barcode group were sub-clustered using a 15% Levenshtein threshold, and a quality-weighted consensus sequence was built for each RNA molecule. Non-functional sequences were excluded, and lower-count sequences lying one edit away from another sequence were also excluded. Based on fitting two negative binomial distributions, any barcode sub-cluster with under 20% of the maximum read count was discarded. TCRdb reran the public reads through fastp at Q25 and MiXCR, keeping productive beta chains. Here each entry gathers all rows of one CDR3 protein and keeps the most common genes and DNA. TCRdb's processing, not the study's, gives the V and J calls here. This sample lists about 70,000 distinct CDR3 sequences; roughly 18% were detected once. Of the sample, roughly 1.6% falls within the top ten clones.

Libraries of naive CD8 T cells were generated from approximately 20,000 to 1,000,000 sorted cells, with 10%, 30% or 50% of the purified RNA used. Naive CD8 T cells, defined as CD8+CD4-CCR7+CD45RA+, were FACS-sorted into RLT Plus buffer on a BD FACSAria II. Roughly ten TCR copies' worth of Jurkat RNA were spiked into roughly 17,000-1,100,000 naive CD8 T cell samples to test detection sensitivity. CD8 T cells were enriched with RosetteSep CD8+ T Cell Enrichment Cocktail and Ficoll-Paque, followed by ACK red cell lysis. This clonotype appeared many times. Its antigen is currently not known. No much larger clonotype is one base removed from it; base qualities were not supplied.

The sample comprised naive CD8+ T cells from blood, with Jurkat cell RNA spiked in. The meaning of the sample's cell subset or site label: FACS-sorted CD8+CD4-CCR7+CD45RA+ naive T cells. The origin of this receptor is a human donor in good health. Some libraries in this study had Jurkat cell RNA spiked in. The V gene is TRBV29-1 and the J gene is TRBJ2-1; a stretch of 10 junction bases matches TRBD2. This receptor carries the CDR3 CSVDEVAGGEQFF. The bases are TGCAGCGTTGATGAGGTAGCGGGAGGTGAGCAGTTCTTC.